The 8 T cell receptor beta chains below all came from one sample that was sequenced in a study of blood T cell repertoires in COVID-19. Profiling relied on immunoSEQ multiplex PCR, and the TCRdb table lists in-frame clones only, not all of them. The table lists some 80,000 clones, roughly nine tenths of them singletons. The sequencing sample was made of peripheral blood. The receptors stem from a woman aged 45-59 years with active or convalescent COVID-19.

The chain recombines TRBV12-3 or TRBV12-4 with TRBJ1-4; D unresolved. V lost 3 bases and J lost 4, with 6 bases in between. The CDR3 contains 13 residues. The CDR3 sequence is CASSFSDNEKLFF. The CDR3 coding sequence is TGTGCCAGCAGTTTCTCAGATAATGAAAAACTGTTTTTT.

The rearrangement links TRBV29-1 to TRBJ2-1; the match to TRBD2 covers 8 bases. The CDR3 covers 17 residues. Looked up from germline, CDR1 is SQVTM and CDR2 is ANQGSEA. The ends lost 3 bases at V and 4 bases at J; junction bases unmatched: 14. The CDR3 DNA follows: TGCAGCGTTGACCAGCGGGGGAAAACGGCGTCGTACAATGAGCAGTTCTTC. It is translated as CSVDQRGKTASYNEQFF.

This clone has a single count. The genes are TRBV2 and TRBJ1-1; D not certain. The CDR3 has 13 amino acids. Trimming left V 8 bases short and J 0 bases short, with 10 bases between. Germline CDR1 reads SNHLY; CDR2 reads FYNNEI. The CDR3 region is CASLSDMNTEAFF. The CDR3 region has the DNA TGTGCCAGCTTGAGTGACATGAACACTGAAGCTTTCTTT. Full variable domain (outside the CDR3, taken from reference TRBV2 and TRBJ1-1): EPEVTQTPSHQVTQMGQEVILRCVPISNHLYFYWYRQILGQKVEFLVSFYNNEISEKSEIFDDQFSVERPDGSNFTLKIRSTKLEDSAMYFCASLSDMNTEAFFGQGTRLTVV.

The chain recombines TRBV21-1 with TRBJ2-1; TRBD2, the D gene given by the table, was not confirmed from the DNA. TRBV21-1 is annotated as a pseudogene. CDR3 length equals 16 residues. The chain's CDR3 is CASSSITSGGYNEQFF. In DNA, the CDR3 is TGTGCCAGCAGCTCTATTACTAGCGGGGGGTACAATGAGCAGTTCTTC.

The V call is TRBV5-6, the J call TRBJ2-5, with TRBD2 identical over 7 bases. V was pared by 7 bases and J by 5 bases, with 8 bases of the junction left unmatched. CDR1 and CDR2 from the germline V gene are SGHDT and YYEEEE. The CDR3 runs to 13 residues. The CDR3 sequence is CASAGGGRETQYF. The DNA of the CDR3 is TGTGCCAGCGCTGGGGGAGGGCGGGAGACCCAGTACTTC.

The CDR3: CASSSTPSSYNEQFF. In nucleotides, the CDR3 is TGTGCCAGCAGTTCGACACCGAGCTCCTACAATGAGCAGTTCTTC. The V and J genes are TRBV6-2 or TRBV6-3 and TRBJ2-1; D is uncertain. Per germline, CDR1 MNHEY and CDR2 SVGEGT. V was clipped by 4 bases and J by 0 bases, with 10 bases between them. CDR3 size: 15 residues.

The CDR3: CASSQEWTSGGASLYEQYF. Written as DNA, the CDR3 is TGCGCCAGCAGCCAAGAATGGACTAGCGGGGGGGCGTCCCTCTACGAGCAGTACTTC. The chain is built from TRBV4-3 and TRBJ2-7; 15 bases map to TRBD2. This CDR3 region has 19 residues. Germline CDR1 LGHNA, CDR2 YSLEER. Trimming at V came to 0 bases and at J to 3 bases, leaving 9 bases not matched to a gene.

The chain uses TRBV6-5 and TRBJ1-2; D may be TRBD1 (5 bases). The ends were cut back, 2 bases at V and 6 bases at J, with 13 bases in the middle. Germline lookup yields CDR1 MNHEY and CDR2 SVGAGI. The CDR3 is made up of 14 amino acids. The CDR3 is CASSYEGTFDGYTF. For the CDR3, the DNA is TGTGCCAGCAGTTACGAGGGGACTTTCGATGGCTACACCTTC.